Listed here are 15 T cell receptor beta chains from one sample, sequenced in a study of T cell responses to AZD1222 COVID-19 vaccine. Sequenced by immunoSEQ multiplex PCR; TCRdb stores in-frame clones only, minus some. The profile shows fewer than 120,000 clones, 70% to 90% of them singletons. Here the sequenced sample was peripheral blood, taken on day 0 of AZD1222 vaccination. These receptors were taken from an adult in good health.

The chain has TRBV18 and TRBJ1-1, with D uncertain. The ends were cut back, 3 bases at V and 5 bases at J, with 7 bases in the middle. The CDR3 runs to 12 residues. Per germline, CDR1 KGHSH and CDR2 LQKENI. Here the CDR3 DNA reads TGTGCCAGCTCACCGGGGAGGACTGAAGCTTTCTTT. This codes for CASSPGRTEAFF.

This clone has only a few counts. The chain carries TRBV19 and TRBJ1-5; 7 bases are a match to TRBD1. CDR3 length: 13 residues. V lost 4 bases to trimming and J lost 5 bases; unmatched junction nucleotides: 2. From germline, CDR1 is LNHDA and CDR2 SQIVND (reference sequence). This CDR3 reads CASSSQGDQPQHF. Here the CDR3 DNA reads TGTGCCAGTAGTAGCCAGGGGGATCAGCCCCAGCATTTT.

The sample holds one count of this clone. CDR3 bases: TGTGCCAGCAAATGGACAGGGGGCACTGAAGCTTTCTTT. Amino acids: CASKWTGGTEAFF. The rearrangement uses TRBV6-5 and TRBJ1-1; 10 positions agree with TRBD1. Germline values: CDR1 MNHEY, CDR2 SVGAGI. The CDR3 consists of 13 residues. V shed 7 bases, J shed 4 bases, and the junction held 3 bases outside the gene matches.

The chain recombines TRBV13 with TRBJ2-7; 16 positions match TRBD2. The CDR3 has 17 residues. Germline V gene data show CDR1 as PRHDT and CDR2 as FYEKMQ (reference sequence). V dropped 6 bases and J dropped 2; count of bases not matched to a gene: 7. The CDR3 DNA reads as TGTGCCAGCAGTCCCGGGACTAGCGGGGGGGCAACCTACGAGCAGTACTTC. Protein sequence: CASSPGTSGGATYEQYF.

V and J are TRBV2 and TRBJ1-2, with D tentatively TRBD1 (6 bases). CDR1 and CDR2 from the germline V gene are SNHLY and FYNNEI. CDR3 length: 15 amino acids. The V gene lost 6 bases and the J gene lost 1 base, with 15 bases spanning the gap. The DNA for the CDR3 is TGTGCCAGCAGAGGGGGTGGGGTTCGTAACTATGGCTACACCTTC. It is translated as CASRGGGVRNYGYTF.

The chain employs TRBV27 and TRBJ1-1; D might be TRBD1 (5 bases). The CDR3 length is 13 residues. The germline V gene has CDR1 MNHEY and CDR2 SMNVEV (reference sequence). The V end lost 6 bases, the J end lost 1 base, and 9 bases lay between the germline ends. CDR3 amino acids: CASRRGGNTEAFF. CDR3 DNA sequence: TGTGCCAGCAGGCGGGGGGGGAACACTGAAGCTTTCTTT.

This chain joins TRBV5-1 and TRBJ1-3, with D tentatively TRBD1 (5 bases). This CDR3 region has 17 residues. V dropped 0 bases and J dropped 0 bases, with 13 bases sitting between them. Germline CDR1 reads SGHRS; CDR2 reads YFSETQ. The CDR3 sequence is CASSLEGTRSSGNTIYF. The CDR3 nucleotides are TGCGCCAGCAGCTTGGAAGGGACCCGGAGCTCTGGAAACACCATATATTTT.

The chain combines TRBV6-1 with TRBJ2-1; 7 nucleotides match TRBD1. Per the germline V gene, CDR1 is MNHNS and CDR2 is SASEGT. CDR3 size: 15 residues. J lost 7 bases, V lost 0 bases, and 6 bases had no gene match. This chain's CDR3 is CASSEARGLPNEQFF. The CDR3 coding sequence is TGTGCCAGCAGTGAAGCGAGGGGGCTCCCTAATGAGCAGTTCTTC.

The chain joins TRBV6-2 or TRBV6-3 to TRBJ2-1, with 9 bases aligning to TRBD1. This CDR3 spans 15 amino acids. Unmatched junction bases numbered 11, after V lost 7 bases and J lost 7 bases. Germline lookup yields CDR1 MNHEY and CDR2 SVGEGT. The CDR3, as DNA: TGTGCCAGCACCCCCGGGACAGGGCTTTGGAATGAGCAGTTCTTC. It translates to CASTPGTGLWNEQFF.

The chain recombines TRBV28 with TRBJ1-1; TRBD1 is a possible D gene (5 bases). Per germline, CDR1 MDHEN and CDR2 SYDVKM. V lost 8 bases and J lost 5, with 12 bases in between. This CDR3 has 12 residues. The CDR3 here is CASGLRGTEAFF. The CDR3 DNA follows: TGTGCCAGCGGGTTGAGGGGAACTGAAGCTTTCTTT.

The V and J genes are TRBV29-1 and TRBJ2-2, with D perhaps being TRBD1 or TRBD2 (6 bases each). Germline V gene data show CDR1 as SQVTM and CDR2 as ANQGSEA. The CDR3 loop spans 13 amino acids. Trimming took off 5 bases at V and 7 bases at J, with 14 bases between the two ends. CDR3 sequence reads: CSVQEGGHGELFF. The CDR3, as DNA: TGCAGCGTTCAGGAGGGGGGTCACGGGGAGCTGTTTTTT.

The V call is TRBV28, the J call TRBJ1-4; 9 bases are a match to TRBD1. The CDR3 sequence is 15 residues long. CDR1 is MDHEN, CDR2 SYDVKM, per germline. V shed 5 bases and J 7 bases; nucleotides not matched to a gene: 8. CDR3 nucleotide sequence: TGTGCCAGCAGTACAGACAGGGGGATCGGTGAAAAACTGTTTTTT. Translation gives CASSTDRGIGEKLFF.

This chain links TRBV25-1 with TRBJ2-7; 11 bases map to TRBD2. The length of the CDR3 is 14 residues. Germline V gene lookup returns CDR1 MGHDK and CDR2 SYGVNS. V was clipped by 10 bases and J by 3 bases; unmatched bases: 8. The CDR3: CATALAGEVYEQYF. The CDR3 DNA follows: TGTGCCACCGCACTAGCGGGGGAGGTCTACGAGCAGTACTTC.

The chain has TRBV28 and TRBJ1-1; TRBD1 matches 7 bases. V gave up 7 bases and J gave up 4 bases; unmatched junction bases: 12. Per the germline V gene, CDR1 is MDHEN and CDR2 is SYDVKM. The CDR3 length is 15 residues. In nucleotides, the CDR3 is TGTGCCAGCACCGCAAGGACAGGCTGGGGCACTGAAGCTTTCTTT. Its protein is CASTARTGWGTEAFF.

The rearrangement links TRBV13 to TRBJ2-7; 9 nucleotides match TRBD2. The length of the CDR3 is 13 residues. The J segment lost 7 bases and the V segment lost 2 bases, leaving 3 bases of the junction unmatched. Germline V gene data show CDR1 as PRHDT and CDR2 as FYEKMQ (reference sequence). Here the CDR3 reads CASSLLAGWEQYF. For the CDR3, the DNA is TGTGCCAGCAGCTTACTAGCGGGGTGGGAGCAGTACTTC.